A selection of T cell receptor beta chains follows, all from one sample in a study of early T cells in non-severe SARS-CoV-2 infection. Each CDR3 protein gets one entry after TCRdb re-called the 5' RACE reads with MiXCR. The table includes about 71,000 distinct CDR3 sequences, around 13% detected once. The input for sequencing was whole blood, taken at baseline. The receptors derive from an adult who was a healthcare worker with PCR-confirmed SARS-CoV-2 infection or an uninfected control (not recorded which). Each CDR3 is given with its conserved first and last residue. A D gene is named only where the DNA matches it firmly. A row's size may be missing; if present it is once, few, many or a size class.

v_gene	j_gene	d_gene	abundance	CDR3nt	CDR3aa
TRBV7-3	TRBJ2-3	TRBD2	-	TGTGCCAGCAGCTTAAACGGCGGGAGAGGGGATACGCAGTATTTT	CASSLNGGRGDTQYF
TRBV7-9	TRBJ2-7	-	many	TGTGCCAGCAGCTTGTTACAGGGCTACGAGCAGTACTTC	CASSLLQGYEQYF
TRBV7-3	TRBJ2-2	-	-	TGTGCCAGCAGCTTCCGTACTAGAGGGGAGCTGTTTTTT	CASSFRTRGELFF
TRBV5-5	TRBJ2-7	-	few	TGTGCCAGCAGCTTGGTTATGGGCACCTACGAGCAGTACTTC	CASSLVMGTYEQYF
TRBV30	TRBJ2-5	-	medium-sized	TGTGCCTGGAGTCCCCCTAGAGAATGGCAGTACTTC	CAWSPPREWQYF
TRBV19	TRBJ2-1	TRBD2	few	TGTGCCAGTAGTACCGGACTAGCGGGGGGGCTGCAGTTCTTC	CASSTGLAGGLQFF
TRBV28	TRBJ2-2	-	many	TGTGCCAGCAGTGTCCCGCTGAGCACCGGGGAGCTGTTTTTT	CASSVPLSTGELFF
TRBV27	TRBJ2-7	-	few	TGTGCCAGCAGTACTCCCGACAGGAAGACCTACGAGCAGTACTTC	CASSTPDRKTYEQYF
TRBV28	TRBJ2-1	TRBD2	-	TGTGCCAGCAGTGCCCTAGCGGGAACTTACAATGAGCAGTTCTTC	CASSALAGTYNEQFF
TRBV20-1	TRBJ1-1	-	-	TGCAGTGCTCTTGACGGATTGAACACTGAAGCTTTCTTT	CSALDGLNTEAFF
TRBV27	TRBJ2-2	-	-	TGTGCCAGCAAAACGGAAGCGAACACCGGGGAGCTGTTTTTT	CASKTEANTGELFF
TRBV11-2	TRBJ2-2	-	many	TGTGCCAGCAGCTCCCGGAGTAGCGGCTTGGCTGGCGCCGGGGAGCTGTTTTTT	CASSSRSSGLAGAGELFF
TRBV4-1	TRBJ2-1	TRBD2	few	TGCGCCAGCAGCCGGCCTAGCGGAAATGAGCAGTTCTTC	CASSRPSGNEQFF
TRBV5-1	TRBJ2-3	-	many	TGCGCCAGCAGCTTGGTAGGGAGCACAGATACGCAGTATTTT	CASSLVGSTDTQYF
TRBV3-1	TRBJ1-5	-	many	TGTGCCAGCAGCCACCGAATCCCTCGGACGGATAGCAATCAGCCCCAGCATTTT	CASSHRIPRTDSNQPQHF
TRBV25-1	TRBJ1-1	TRBD1	few	TGTGCCAGCAGCCACAAACAGGGGGCAAACACTGAAGCTTTCTTT	CASSHKQGANTEAFF
TRBV28	TRBJ2-2	TRBD1	many	TGTGCCAGCATCGGACAGGGGCACACCGGGGAGCTGTTTTTT	CASIGQGHTGELFF
TRBV11-2	TRBJ2-7	TRBD1	-	TGTGCCAGCAGCTCCCCGGCCGGGACAGGTATCGGCGAGCAGTACTTC	CASSSPAGTGIGEQYF
TRBV20-1	TRBJ1-2	TRBD1	few	TGCAGTGCTAGTGCCGGGACAGTCTCCTATGGCTACACCTTC	CSASAGTVSYGYTF
TRBV11-2	TRBJ2-1	TRBD2	few	TGTGCCAGCAGCCCCCCCCCTAGCGGTTACAATGAGCAGTTCTTC	CASSPPPSGYNEQFF
TRBV18	TRBJ2-7	TRBD2	few	TGTGCCAGCTCATCCCAAGGTACTAGCGGGGGAAGCTCCTACGAGCAGTACTTC	CASSSQGTSGGSSYEQYF
TRBV15	TRBJ1-1	-	-	TGTGCCACCAGCAGAGATCTTAAGGGTGAAGCTTTCTTT	CATSRDLKGEAFF
TRBV20-1	TRBJ2-7	-	few	TGCAGTGCTAGAGATTCCTTCGCCTACGAGCAGTACTTC	CSARDSFAYEQYF
TRBV3-1	TRBJ2-2	-	many	TGTGCCAGCAGCCCGTTATCGGGGGCCGGGGAGCTGTTTTTT	CASSPLSGAGELFF
TRBV14	TRBJ2-7	-	few	TGTGCCAGCAGCCAAGATCCCGCGGACGAGCAGTACTTC	CASSQDPADEQYF
TRBV28	TRBJ1-2	-	-	TGTGCCAGCGGAGGGTACTATGGCTACACCTTC	CASGGYYGYTF
TRBV7-9	TRBJ2-5	TRBD1	few	TGTGCCAGCAGCTTAGCGCGCGTGACAGGGGACGCTTTGGAGACCCAGTACTTC	CASSLARVTGDALETQYF
TRBV19	TRBJ1-2	-	many	TGTGCCAGCCGTGGGGCGGGCTACACCTTC	CASRGAGYTF
TRBV20-1	TRBJ2-2	TRBD2	few	TGCAGTGCATCCCCCCCAGGACTAGCAGCCGGGGAGCTGTTTTTT	CSASPPGLAAGELFF
TRBV2	TRBJ2-1	TRBD1	many	TGTGCCAGGGTAGACAGGGGCGAGCAGTTCTTC	CARVDRGEQFF
TRBV7-2	TRBJ2-1	TRBD2	-	TGTGCCAGCCGAGGGGGACTAGCGGGACGTTATGAGCAGTTCTTC	CASRGGLAGRYEQFF
TRBV10-3	TRBJ2-1	TRBD2	-	TGTGCCACCAAAAATACTAGCGCGTACAGTGAGCAGTTCTTC	CATKNTSAYSEQFF
TRBV20-1	TRBJ2-2	-	few	TGCAGTGCTAGTGGAGACTTAAACACCGGGGAGCTGTTTTTT	CSASGDLNTGELFF
TRBV14	TRBJ2-1	TRBD2	few	TGTGCCAGCAGCCAAGTGGGACTAGCGGCACCTTACAATGAGCAGTTCTTC	CASSQVGLAAPYNEQFF
TRBV27	TRBJ2-7	TRBD2	few	TGTGCCAGCAGTTTGCGGGAGGGCCCCTACGAGCAGTACTTC	CASSLREGPYEQYF